This TCR beta chain was observed in a study of tumor and adjacent non-tumor tissue in lung cancer. Turning to the study itself: Samples averaged about 4.3 million productive TCRbeta reads each. General observations from the study: Normal lung showed higher cumulative top 100 clone frequency than tumor. Tumor tissue had significantly higher TCR diversity than normal lung.

The library came from three nested PCR rounds adapted from ARM-PCR protocols. TCRdb passed the multiplex PCR reads through MiXCR, listing each CDR3 protein once. The data contain tens of thousands of distinct CDR3 sequences, roughly 80% of them singletons. The template was RNA from unsorted bulk tissue. More than 3 cm separated this lung sample from the edge of the tumor. In regard to this clonotype: The antigen is unknown.

Germline V gene sequence: CDR1 MNHEY, CDR2 SVGAGI. V lost 8 bases, J lost 1 base, and 14 bases lay in between. The CDR3 consists of 14 residues. The TCR comes from a man aged 60 to 75 with non-small cell lung cancer. The V call is TRBV6-5, the J call TRBJ2-5; D perhaps matches TRBD1 (5 bases). Input material: distant non-tumor lung tissue. The CDR3 coding sequence is TGTGCCAGCTGGAAGGACAACGTCCAAGAGACCCAGTACTTC. Protein: CASWKDNVQETQYF.